The text below deals with one T cell receptor beta chain. Its antigen is currently unknown. TCRdb reprocessed the 5' RACE reads with MiXCR, giving one entry per CDR3 protein. The sample has 450,000 to 500,000 distinct CDR3 sequences, roughly an eighth seen once. The data were obtained in a study of identical twins. The V end was cut by 7 bases, the J end by 0 bases, with 13 bases between. This CDR3 contains 15 residues. Looked up from germline, CDR1 is SNHLY and CDR2 is FYNNEI. Study outcomes and limitations: High-abundance cord blood beta clonotypes had fewer insertions; memory repertoires showed none.

A further study also used this sample, focusing on yellow fever vaccine responses in identical twins.

Sequenced material: CD4+ T cells sorted from blood. This clonotype was sampled from a woman aged 18 to 35 in good health. This chain links TRBV2 with TRBJ2-1, with unresolved D. The CDR3 region has the DNA TGTGCCAGCACCCCAGAGTCTAGCTCCTACAATGAGCAGTTCTTC. It yields the protein CASTPESSSYNEQFF. Drawing the rest from reference TRBV2 and TRBJ2-1, the complete variable domain is EPEVTQTPSHQVTQMGQEVILRCVPISNHLYFYWYRQILGQKVEFLVSFYNNEISEKSEIFDDQFSVERPDGSNFTLKIRSTKLEDSAMYFCASTPESSSYNEQFFGPGTRLTVL.